This is a list of T cell receptor beta chains from one sample in a study of blood T cells in healthy people across ages. TCRdb recomputed calls from the 5' RACE reads with MiXCR, one row per CDR3 protein. Of approximately 830,000 distinct CDR3 sequences listed, 62% are singletons. The material sequenced was blood. These receptors were collected from a man in his thirties or forties in good health. Each CDR3 is given with its conserved first and last residue. D genes are given only for firm matches. Clone size is given for some rows only: seen once, a few or many times, or a class if the clone is expanded.

v_gene,d_gene,j_gene,abundance,CDR3aa,CDR3nt
TRBV29-1,.,TRBJ1-2,.,CSVEDRSVYGYTF,TGCAGCGTTGAAGACAGGTCCGTCTATGGCTACACCTTC
TRBV29-1,TRBD1,TRBJ2-7,.,CSVRDRGWNEQYF,TGCAGCGTCAGGGACAGGGGTTGGAATGAGCAGTACTTC
TRBV3-1,.,TRBJ2-5,.,CASSQDGGRGTQYF,TGTGCCAGCAGCCAAGATGGGGGCCGAGGGACCCAGTACTTC
TRBV6-5,.,TRBJ1-2,.,CASRTQGGTNYGYTF,TGTGCCAGCAGGACACAGGGAGGAACTAACTATGGCTACACCTTC
TRBV12-3/TRBV12-4,TRBD1,TRBJ1-2,.,CASSPGTGRSCGYTF,TGTGCCAGCAGTCCGGGGACAGGGCGTAGTTGTGGCTACACCTTC
TRBV11-2,.,TRBJ1-1,.,CAARANTEAFF,TGTGCCGCCCGAGCGAACACTGAAGCTTTCTTT
TRBV21-1,.,TRBJ2-1,few,CASSRWMTSSYNEQFF,TGTGCCAGCAGCAGGTGGATGACTAGCTCCTACAATGAGCAGTTCTTC
TRBV4-3,.,TRBJ2-7,.,CASSPQGDSHEQYF,TGCGCCAGCAGCCCACAAGGAGACAGTCACGAGCAGTACTTC
TRBV28,.,TRBJ2-1,.,CASSFVKNNEQFF,TGTGCCAGCAGTTTCGTGAAGAACAATGAGCAGTTCTTC
TRBV10-3,.,TRBJ2-7,few,CAIAAADSYEQYF,TGTGCCATCGCCGCGGCAGACTCCTACGAGCAGTACTTC
TRBV4-3,TRBD1,TRBJ1-2,few,CASSSLTGGDSGGYTF,TGCGCCAGCAGCAGTCTGACAGGGGGCGATTCTGGTGGCTACACCTTC
TRBV1,.,TRBJ2-5,.,CTSSHRLAGTETQYF,TGCACCAGCAGCCACAGACTAGCTGGGACAGAGACCCAGTACTTC
TRBV7-2,.,TRBJ1-4,.,CASAVRAGEKLFF,TGTGCCAGCGCGGTGAGGGCGGGGGAAAAACTGTTTTTT
TRBV12-3/TRBV12-4,TRBD2,TRBJ2-1,once,CASIGWQGRTSGGVRTYNEQFF,TGTGCCAGCATCGGATGGCAGGGACGGACTAGCGGGGGGGTTCGGACCTACAATGAGCAGTTCTTC
TRBV6-1,TRBD1,TRBJ2-7,.,CASALGQGSYEQYF,TGTGCCAGTGCTTTAGGACAGGGTTCCTACGAGCAGTACTTC
TRBV27,.,TRBJ1-1,.,CASSLYRAPRTEAFF,TGTGCCAGCAGTTTATACAGGGCCCCGAGGACTGAAGCTTTCTTT
TRBV5-1,.,TRBJ1-2,.,CASSKSQGSYGYTF,TGCGCCAGCAGCAAATCGCAGGGGAGCTATGGCTACACCTTC
TRBV11-2,TRBD1,TRBJ2-1,.,CASSRRGPGNEQFF,TGTGCCAGCAGTCGCAGGGGGCCGGGGAATGAGCAGTTCTTC
TRBV4-2,.,TRBJ2-4,once,CASSSDLLAKNIQYF,TGTGCCAGCAGCTCGGACTTACTAGCCAAAAACATTCAGTACTTC
TRBV5-1,.,TRBJ2-6,.,CASSHPDKGGSGANVLTF,TGCGCCAGCAGCCACCCGGACAAAGGGGGCTCTGGGGCCAACGTCCTGACTTTC
TRBV20-1,.,TRBJ2-1,once,CSASPPGVLNEQFF,TGCAGTGCTAGCCCCCCGGGGGTGTTAAATGAGCAGTTCTTC
TRBV2,TRBD1,TRBJ2-3,.,CASGPRRDRGVDTDTQYF,TGTGCCAGCGGGCCTCGAAGGGACAGGGGGGTGGACACAGATACGCAGTATTTT
TRBV5-1,.,TRBJ2-1,.,CASSVTGHLGHEQFF,TGCGCCAGCAGCGTCACAGGGCACCTTGGACATGAGCAGTTCTTC
TRBV4-2,TRBD2,TRBJ2-5,.,CASSHPLAGAQETQYF,TGTGCCAGCAGCCACCCACTAGCGGGGGCCCAAGAGACCCAGTACTTC
TRBV11-2,.,TRBJ2-3,.,CASNAGWADTQYF,TGTGCCAGCAATGCAGGCTGGGCAGATACGCAGTATTTT
TRBV4-3,.,TRBJ2-7,.,CASSQNPTYEQYF,TGTGCCAGCAGCCAAAATCCGACCTACGAGCAGTACTTC
TRBV7-9,.,TRBJ1-2,.,CAPAIWVAGYTF,TGTGCTCCAGCAATCTGGGTTGCGGGCTACACCTTC
TRBV12-3/TRBV12-4,.,TRBJ2-5,many,CASSLGEETQYF,TGCGCCAGCAGCTTGGGGGAAGAGACCCAGTACTTC
TRBV29-1,TRBD1,TRBJ2-1,.,CSVRTGGPMFF,TGCAGCGTCCGGACAGGGGGCCCTATGTTCTTC
TRBV9,.,TRBJ2-1,.,CASSVAWTGGRYNEQFF,TGTGCCAGCAGCGTAGCTTGGACGGGGGGCAGGTACAATGAGCAGTTCTTC
TRBV20-1,.,TRBJ1-2,.,CSAKTNRDPLYGYTF,TGCAGTGCTAAGACTAACAGGGATCCCCTCTATGGCTACACCTTC
TRBV7-2,.,TRBJ2-5,.,CANSLSRTRQETQYF,TGTGCCAACAGCTTATCCCGGACCCGTCAAGAGACCCAGTACTTC
TRBV29-1,.,TRBJ2-4,.,CSVASTRAKNIQYF,TGCAGCGTTGCTTCGACTAGAGCCAAAAACATTCAGTACTTC
TRBV5-6,TRBD1,TRBJ1-2,.,CASSPETGAANYGYTF,TGTGCCAGCAGCCCGGAGACAGGGGCGGCGAACTATGGCTACACCTTC
TRBV20-1,.,TRBJ2-2,.,CSARDIDFTGELFF,TGCAGTGCTAGAGATATCGATTTCACCGGGGAGCTGTTTTTT
TRBV7-3,.,TRBJ2-5,.,CASSPKLRLDNEQYF,TGTGCCAGCAGCCCAAAGCTTAGACTAGATAATGAGCAGTACTTC
TRBV3-1,.,TRBJ2-4,.,CASSQEPGPIAKNIQYF,TGTGCCAGCAGCCAAGAGCCCGGCCCCATAGCCAAAAACATTCAGTACTTC
TRBV7-9,.,TRBJ2-5,few,CASSLETRIETQYF,TGTGCCAGCAGCTTAGAAACCAGGATAGAGACCCAGTACTTC
TRBV20-1,.,TRBJ2-5,.,CSASVWPGGETQYF,TGCAGTGCTTCTGTGTGGCCTGGGGGAGAGACCCAGTACTTC